This T cell receptor (beta chain) was sequenced during a study of T cell repertoires in cytomegalovirus infection. This clonotype has ten or more counts. TCRdb re-derived calls from the reads in MiXCR, one entry per CDR3 protein. The top ten hold around half of the sample, which has roughly 230,000 distinct CDR3 sequences, around 15% seen once. CDR3 size: 15 residues. V lost 5 bases, J lost 6 bases, and 9 bases stayed unmatched. CDR1 is SGHTA and CDR2 is FQGNSA in the germline V gene. V is TRBV7-2 and J is TRBJ2-7; 11 bases align to TRBD2. The origin of this receptor is a human donor in good health (CMV status not recorded). Some clones in this sample may be carry-over from other donors' samples. The source material was CD8+ T cells from PBMCs. CDR3 region: CASSLISGGVTEQYF. CDR3 sequence (DNA): TGTGCCAGCAGCCTGATTAGCGGGGGGGTTACCGAGCAGTACTTC.